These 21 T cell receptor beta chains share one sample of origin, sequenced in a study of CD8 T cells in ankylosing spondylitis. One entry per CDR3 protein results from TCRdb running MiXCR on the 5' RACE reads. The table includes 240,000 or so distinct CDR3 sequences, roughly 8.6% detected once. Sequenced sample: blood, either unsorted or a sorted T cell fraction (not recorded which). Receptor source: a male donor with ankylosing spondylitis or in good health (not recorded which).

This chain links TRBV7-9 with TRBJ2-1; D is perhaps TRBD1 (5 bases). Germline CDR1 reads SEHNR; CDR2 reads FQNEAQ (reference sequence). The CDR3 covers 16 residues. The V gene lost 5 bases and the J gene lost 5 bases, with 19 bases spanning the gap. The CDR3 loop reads CASSTSRVDKHNEQFF. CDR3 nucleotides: TGTGCCAGCAGCACCTCCAGGGTGGACAAACACAATGAGCAGTTCTTC. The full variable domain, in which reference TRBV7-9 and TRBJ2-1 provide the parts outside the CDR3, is DTGVSQNPRHKITKRGQNVTFRCDPISEHNRLYWYRQTLGQGPEFLTYFQNEAQLEKSRLLSDRFSAERPKGSFSTLEIQRTEQGDSAMYLCASSTSRVDKHNEQFFGPGTRLTVL.

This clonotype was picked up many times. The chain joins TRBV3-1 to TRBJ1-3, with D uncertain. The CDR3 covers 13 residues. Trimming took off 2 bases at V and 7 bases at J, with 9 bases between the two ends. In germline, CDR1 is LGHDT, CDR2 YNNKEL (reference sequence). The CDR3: CASSQNRGNTIYF. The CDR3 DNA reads TGTGCCAGCAGCCAAAATAGAGGGAACACCATATATTTT.

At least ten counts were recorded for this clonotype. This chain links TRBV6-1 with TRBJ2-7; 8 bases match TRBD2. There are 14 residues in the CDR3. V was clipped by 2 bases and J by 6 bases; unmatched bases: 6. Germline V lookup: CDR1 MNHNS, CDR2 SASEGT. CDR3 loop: CASSESITSGEQYF. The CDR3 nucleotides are TGTGCCAGCAGTGAAAGTATAACTAGCGGCGAGCAGTACTTC.

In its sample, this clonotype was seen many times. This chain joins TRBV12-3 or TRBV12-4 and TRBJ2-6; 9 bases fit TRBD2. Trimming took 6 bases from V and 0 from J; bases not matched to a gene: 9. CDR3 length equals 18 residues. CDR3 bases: TGTGCCAGCAGCCCCAGACTAGCGGAGAGCTCTGGGGCCAACGTCCTGACTTTC. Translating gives CASSPRLAESSGANVLTF.

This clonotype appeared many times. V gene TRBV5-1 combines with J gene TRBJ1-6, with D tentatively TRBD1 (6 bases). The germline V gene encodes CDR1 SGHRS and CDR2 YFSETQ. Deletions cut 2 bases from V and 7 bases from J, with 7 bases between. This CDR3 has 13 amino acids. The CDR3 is CASSFGQNSPLHF. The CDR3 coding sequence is TGCGCCAGCAGCTTTGGACAGAATTCACCCCTCCACTTT.

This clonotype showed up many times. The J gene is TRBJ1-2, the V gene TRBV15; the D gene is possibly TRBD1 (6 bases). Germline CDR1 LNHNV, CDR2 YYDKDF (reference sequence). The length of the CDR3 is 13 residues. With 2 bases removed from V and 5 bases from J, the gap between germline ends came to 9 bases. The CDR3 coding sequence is TGTGCCACCAGCAGACAGGGGCGGTATGGCTACACCTTC. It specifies CATSRQGRYGYTF.

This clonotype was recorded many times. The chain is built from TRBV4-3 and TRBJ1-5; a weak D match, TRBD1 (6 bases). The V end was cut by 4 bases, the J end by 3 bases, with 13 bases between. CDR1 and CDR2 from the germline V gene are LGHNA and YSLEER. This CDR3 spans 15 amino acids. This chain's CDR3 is CASSLDRRSNQPQHF. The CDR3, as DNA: TGCGCCAGCAGCCTTGACAGGAGATCCAATCAGCCCCAGCATTTT.

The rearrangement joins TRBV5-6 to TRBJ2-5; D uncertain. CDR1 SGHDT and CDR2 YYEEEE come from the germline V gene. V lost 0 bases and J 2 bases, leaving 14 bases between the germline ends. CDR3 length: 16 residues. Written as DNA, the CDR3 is TGTGCCAGCAGCTTGGGGACGGCCCTCCCACAAGAGACCCAGTACTTC. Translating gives CASSLGTALPQETQYF.

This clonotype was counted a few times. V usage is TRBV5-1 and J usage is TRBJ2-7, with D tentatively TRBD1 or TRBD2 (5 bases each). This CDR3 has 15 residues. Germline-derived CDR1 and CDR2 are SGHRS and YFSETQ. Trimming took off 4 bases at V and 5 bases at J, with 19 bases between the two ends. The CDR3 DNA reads TGCGCCAGCAGCCACCGGGACGCTACAAGGGACGAGCAGTACTTC. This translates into CASSHRDATRDEQYF.

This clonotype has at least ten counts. The DNA for the CDR3 is TGTGCCAGCAGCCGGGACGGGAATTCACCCCTCCACTTT. As protein: CASSRDGNSPLHF. The rearrangement links TRBV7-2 to TRBJ1-6; a possible D gene is TRBD1 (5 bases). CDR1 and CDR2 (germline): SGHTA, FQGNSA. This CDR3 is built from 13 residues. V was trimmed by 5 bases and J by 7 bases, leaving 9 bases between them. The full variable domain, its missing parts supplied by reference TRBV7-2 and TRBJ1-6, is GAGVSQSPSNKVTEKGKDVELRCDPISGHTALYWYRQSLGQGLEFLIYFQGNSAPDKSGLPSDRFSAERTGGSVSTLTIQRTQQEDSAVYLCASSRDGNSPLHFGNGTRLTVT.

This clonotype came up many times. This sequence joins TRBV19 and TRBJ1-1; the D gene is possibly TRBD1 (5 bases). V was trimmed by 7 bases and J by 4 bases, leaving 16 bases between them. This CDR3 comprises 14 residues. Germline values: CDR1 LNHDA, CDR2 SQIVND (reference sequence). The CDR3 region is CASKDTRSSTEAFF. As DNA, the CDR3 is TGTGCCAGTAAGGACACTCGGTCCTCCACTGAAGCTTTCTTT. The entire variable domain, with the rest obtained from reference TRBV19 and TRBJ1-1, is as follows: DGGITQSPKYLFRKEGQNVTLSCEQNLNHDAMYWYRQDPGQGLRLIYYSQIVNDFQKGDIAEGYSVSREKKESFPLTVTSAQKNPTAFYLCASKDTRSSTEAFFGQGTRLTVV.

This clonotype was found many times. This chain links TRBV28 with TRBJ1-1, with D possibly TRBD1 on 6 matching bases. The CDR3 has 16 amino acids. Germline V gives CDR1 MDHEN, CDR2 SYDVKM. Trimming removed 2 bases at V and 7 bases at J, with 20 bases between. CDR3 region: CASSLPTRGPGSEAFF. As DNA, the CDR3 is TGTGCCAGCAGTTTACCAACCCGGGGGCCAGGGAGTGAAGCTTTCTTT.

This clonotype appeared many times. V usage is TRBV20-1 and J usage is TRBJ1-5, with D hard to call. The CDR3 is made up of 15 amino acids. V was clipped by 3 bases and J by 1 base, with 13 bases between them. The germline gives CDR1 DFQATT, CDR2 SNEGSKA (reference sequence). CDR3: CSARGGSRSNQPQHF. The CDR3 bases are TGCAGTGCTAGGGGCGGGTCTAGGAGCAATCAGCCCCAGCATTTT.

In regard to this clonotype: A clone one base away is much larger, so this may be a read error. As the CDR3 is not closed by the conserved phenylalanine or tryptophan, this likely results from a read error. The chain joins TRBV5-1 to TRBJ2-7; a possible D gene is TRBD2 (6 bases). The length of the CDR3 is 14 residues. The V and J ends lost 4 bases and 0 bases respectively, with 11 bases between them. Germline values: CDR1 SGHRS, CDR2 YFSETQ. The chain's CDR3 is CASSISGASYEQYL. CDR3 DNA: TGCGCCAGCAGCATTTCGGGAGCCTCCTACGAGCAGTACTTA.

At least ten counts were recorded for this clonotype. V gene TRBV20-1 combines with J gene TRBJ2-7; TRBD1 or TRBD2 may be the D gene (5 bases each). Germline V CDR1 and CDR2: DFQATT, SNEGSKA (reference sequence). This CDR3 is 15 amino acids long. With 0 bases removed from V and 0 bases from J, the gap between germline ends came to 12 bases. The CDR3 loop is CSARDYGGNSYEQYF. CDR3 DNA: TGCAGTGCTAGAGATTATGGGGGTAACTCCTACGAGCAGTACTTC.

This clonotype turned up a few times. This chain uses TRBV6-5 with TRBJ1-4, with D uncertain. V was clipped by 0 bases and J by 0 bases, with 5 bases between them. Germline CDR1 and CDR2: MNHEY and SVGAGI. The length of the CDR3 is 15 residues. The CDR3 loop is CASSYSGATNEKLFF. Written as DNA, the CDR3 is TGTGCCAGCAGTTACTCCGGGGCAACTAATGAAAAACTGTTTTTT.

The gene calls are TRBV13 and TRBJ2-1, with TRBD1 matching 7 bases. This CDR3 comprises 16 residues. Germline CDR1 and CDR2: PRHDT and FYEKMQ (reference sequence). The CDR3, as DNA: TGTCTTGCTAGAGGGGGCCGGGGTTATGGATTCAATGAGCAGTTCTTC. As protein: CLARGGRGYGFNEQFF.

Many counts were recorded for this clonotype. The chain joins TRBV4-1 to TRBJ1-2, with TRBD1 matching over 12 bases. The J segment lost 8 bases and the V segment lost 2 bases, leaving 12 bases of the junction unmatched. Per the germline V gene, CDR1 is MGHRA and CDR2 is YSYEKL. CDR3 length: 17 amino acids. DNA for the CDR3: TGCGCCAGCAGCCAAAAACCGGGACAGGGGGCGATTGGCGGCTACACCTTC. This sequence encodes CASSQKPGQGAIGGYTF.

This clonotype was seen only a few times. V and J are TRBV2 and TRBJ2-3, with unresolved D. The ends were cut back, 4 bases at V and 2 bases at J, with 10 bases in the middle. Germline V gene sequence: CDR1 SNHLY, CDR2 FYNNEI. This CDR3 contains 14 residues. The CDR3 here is CASSGSFPTDTQYF. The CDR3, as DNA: TGTGCCAGCAGTGGATCATTTCCCACAGATACGCAGTATTTT.

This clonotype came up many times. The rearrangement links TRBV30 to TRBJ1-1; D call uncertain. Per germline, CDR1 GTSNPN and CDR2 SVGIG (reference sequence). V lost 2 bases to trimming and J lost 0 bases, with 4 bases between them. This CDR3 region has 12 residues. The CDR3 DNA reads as TGTGCCTGGAGTCGCATGAACACTGAAGCTTTCTTT. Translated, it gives CAWSRMNTEAFF.

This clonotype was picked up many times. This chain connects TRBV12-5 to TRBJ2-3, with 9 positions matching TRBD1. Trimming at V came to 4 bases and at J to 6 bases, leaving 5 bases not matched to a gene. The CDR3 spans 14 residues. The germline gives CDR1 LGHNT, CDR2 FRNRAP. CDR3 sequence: CASGSRQGGDTQYF. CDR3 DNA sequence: TGTGCTAGTGGTTCGCGACAGGGGGGGGATACGCAGTATTTT.